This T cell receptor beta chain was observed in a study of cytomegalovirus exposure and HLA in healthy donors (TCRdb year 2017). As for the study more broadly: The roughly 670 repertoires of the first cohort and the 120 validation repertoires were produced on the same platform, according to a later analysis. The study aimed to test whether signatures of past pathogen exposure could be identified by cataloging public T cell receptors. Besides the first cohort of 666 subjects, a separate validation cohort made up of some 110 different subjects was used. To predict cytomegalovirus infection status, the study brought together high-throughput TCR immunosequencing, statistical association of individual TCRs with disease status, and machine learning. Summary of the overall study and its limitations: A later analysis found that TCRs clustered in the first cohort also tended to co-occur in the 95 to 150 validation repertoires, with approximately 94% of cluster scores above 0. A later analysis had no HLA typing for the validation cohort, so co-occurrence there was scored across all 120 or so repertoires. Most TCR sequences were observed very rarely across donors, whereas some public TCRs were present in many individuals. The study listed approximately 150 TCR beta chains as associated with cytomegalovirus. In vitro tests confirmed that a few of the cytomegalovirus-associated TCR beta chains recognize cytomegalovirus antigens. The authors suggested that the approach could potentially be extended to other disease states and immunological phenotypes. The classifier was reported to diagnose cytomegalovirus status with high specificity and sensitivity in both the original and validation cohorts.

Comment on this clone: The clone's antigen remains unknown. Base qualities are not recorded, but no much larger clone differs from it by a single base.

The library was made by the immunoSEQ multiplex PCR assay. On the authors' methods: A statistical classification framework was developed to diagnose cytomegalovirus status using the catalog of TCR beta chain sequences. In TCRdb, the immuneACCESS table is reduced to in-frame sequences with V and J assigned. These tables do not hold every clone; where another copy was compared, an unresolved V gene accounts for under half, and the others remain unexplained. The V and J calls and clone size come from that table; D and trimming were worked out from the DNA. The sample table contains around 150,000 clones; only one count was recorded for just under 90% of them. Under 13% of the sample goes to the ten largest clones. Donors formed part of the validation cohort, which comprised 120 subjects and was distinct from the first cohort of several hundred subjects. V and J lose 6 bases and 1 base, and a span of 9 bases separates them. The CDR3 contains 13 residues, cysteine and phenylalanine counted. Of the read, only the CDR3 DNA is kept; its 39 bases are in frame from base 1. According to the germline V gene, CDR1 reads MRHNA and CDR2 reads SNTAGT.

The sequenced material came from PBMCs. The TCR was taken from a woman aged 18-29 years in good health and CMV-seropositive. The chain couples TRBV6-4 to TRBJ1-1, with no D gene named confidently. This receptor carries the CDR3 CASSQTRNTEAFF. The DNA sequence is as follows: TGTGCCAGCAGCCAGACACGGAACACTGAAGCTTTCTTT.